This T cell receptor (beta chain) is from a study of sequential checkpoint blockade in melanoma. For the study at large: After both sequences, patients received maintenance nivolumab.

Treatment in this sample: randomized to nivolumab then ipilimumab (arm A) or the reverse (arm B). Profiled with immunoSEQ multiplex PCR; TCRdb holds only in-frame clones, not every one. The sample lists roughly 30,000 clones, 65% to 85% seen once, with less than 20% in the top ten. Trimming removed 0 bases at V and 7 bases at J, with 10 bases between. Germline V CDR1 and CDR2: LGHNA, YSLEER. The CDR3 has 15 residues. This sequence was found in a human donor with melanoma. Material: CD8+ T cells sorted from blood (inferred from file names), obtained from a patient given nivolumab and ipilimumab in sequence. The V gene is TRBV4-3, the J gene TRBJ1-6; tentatively, D is TRBD1 (5 bases). CDR3 sequence (DNA): TGCGCCAGCAGCCAAGATGAAAGGGGAAATTCACCCCTCCACTTT. It codes for CASSQDERGNSPLHF.